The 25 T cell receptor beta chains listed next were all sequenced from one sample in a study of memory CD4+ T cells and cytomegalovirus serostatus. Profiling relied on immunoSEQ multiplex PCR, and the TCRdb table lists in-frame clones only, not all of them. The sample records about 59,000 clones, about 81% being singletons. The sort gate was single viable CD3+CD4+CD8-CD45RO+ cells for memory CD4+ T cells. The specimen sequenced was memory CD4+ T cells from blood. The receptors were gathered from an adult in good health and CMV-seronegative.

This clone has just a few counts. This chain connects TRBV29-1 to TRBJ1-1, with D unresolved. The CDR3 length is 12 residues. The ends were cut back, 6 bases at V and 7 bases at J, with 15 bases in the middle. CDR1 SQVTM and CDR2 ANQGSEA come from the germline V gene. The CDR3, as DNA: TGCAGCGTGGTCCAGGTGGGGTATGAAGCTTTCTTT. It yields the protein CSVVQVGYEAFF.

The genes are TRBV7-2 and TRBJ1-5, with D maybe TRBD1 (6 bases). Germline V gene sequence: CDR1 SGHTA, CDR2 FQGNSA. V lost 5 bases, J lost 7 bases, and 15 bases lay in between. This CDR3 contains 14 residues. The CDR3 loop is CASSAQGTGQPQHF. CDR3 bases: TGTGCCAGCAGCGCCCAGGGGACGGGCCAGCCCCAGCATTTT.

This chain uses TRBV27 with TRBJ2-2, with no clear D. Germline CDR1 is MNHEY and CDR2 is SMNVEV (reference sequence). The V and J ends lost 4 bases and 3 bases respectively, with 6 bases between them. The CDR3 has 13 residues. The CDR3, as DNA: TGTGCCAGCAGTTCGCGGTACACCGGGGAGCTGTTTTTT. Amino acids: CASSSRYTGELFF.

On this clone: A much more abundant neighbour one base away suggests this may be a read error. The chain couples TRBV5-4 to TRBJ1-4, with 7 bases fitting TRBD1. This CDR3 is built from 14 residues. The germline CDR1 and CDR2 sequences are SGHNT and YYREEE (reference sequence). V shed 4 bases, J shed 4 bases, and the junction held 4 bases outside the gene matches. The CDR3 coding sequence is TGTGCCAGCAGCGTGGGACAGAATAATGAAAAACTGTTTTTT. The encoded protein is CASSVGQNNEKLFF. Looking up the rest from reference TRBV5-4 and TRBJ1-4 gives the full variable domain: ETGVTQSPTHLIKTRGQQVTLRCSSQSGHNTVSWYQQALGQGPQFIFQYYREEENGRGNFPPRFSGLQFPNYSSELNVNALELDDSALYLCASSVGQNNEKLFFGSGTQLSVL.

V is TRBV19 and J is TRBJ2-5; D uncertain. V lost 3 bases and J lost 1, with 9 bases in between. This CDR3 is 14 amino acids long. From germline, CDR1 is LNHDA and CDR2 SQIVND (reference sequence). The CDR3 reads CASSISGGQETQYF. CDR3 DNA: TGTGCCAGTAGTATCTCTGGCGGCCAAGAGACCCAGTACTTC.

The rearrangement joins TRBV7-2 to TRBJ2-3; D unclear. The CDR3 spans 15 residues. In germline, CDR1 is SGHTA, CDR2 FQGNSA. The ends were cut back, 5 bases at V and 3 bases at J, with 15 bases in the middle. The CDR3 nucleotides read TGTGCCAGCAGCGGGAAGTTCGGTGGGACAGATACGCAGTATTTT. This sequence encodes CASSGKFGGTDTQYF. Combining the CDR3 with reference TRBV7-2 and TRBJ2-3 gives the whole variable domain GAGVSQSPSNKVTEKGKDVELRCDPISGHTALYWYRQSLGQGLEFLIYFQGNSAPDKSGLPSDRFSAERTGGSVSTLTIQRTQQEDSAVYLCASSGKFGGTDTQYFGPGTRLTVL.

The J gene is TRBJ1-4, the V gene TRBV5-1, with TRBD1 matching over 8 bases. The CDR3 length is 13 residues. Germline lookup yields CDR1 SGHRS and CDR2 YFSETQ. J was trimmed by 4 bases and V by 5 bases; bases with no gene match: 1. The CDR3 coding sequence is TGCGCCAGCAGGGACAGGGTTAATGAAAAACTGTTTTTT. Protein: CASRDRVNEKLFF.

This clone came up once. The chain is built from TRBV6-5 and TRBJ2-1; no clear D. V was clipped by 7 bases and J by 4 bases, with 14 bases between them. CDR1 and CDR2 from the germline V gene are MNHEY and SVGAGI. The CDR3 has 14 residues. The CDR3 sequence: CASTLSQHYNEQFF. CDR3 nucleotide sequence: TGTGCCAGCACCTTGTCACAGCATTACAATGAGCAGTTCTTC.

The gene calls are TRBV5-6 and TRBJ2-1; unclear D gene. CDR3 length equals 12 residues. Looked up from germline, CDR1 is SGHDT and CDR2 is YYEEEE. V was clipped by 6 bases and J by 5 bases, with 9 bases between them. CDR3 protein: CASTIRDNEQFF. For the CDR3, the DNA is TGTGCCAGCACGATACGGGACAATGAGCAGTTCTTC. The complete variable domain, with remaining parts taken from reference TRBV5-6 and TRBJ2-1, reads DAGVTQSPTHLIKTRGQQVTLRCSPKSGHDTVSWYQQALGQGPQFIFQYYEEEERQRGNFPDRFSGHQFPNYSSELNVNALLLGDSALYLCASTIRDNEQFFGPGTRLTVL.

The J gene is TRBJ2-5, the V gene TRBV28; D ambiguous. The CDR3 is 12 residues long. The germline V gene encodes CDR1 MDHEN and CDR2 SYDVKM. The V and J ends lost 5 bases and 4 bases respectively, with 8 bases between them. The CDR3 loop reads CASSATVETQYF. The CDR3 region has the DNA TGTGCCAGCAGTGCTACCGTAGAGACCCAGTACTTC.

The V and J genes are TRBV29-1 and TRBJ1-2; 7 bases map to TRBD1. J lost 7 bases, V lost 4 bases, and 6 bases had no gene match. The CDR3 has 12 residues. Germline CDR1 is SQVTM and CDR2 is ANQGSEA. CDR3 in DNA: TGCAGCGTTGGTCAGGGGGTGAGTGGCTACACCTTC. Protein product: CSVGQGVSGYTF.

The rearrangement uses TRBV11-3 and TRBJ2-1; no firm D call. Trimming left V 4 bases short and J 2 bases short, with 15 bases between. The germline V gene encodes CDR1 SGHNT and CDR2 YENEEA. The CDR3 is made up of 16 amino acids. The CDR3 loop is CASSSRTAFPYNEQFF. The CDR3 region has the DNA TGTGCCAGCAGCTCCCGGACGGCCTTCCCCTACAATGAGCAGTTCTTC.

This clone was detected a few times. The CDR3 spells CASSLQVDGYTF. Here the CDR3 DNA reads TGTGCCAGCAGCCTCCAGGTTGATGGCTACACCTTC. This chain connects TRBV28 to TRBJ1-2; D is unclear. CDR1 is MDHEN and CDR2 is SYDVKM in the germline V gene. Trimming cost V 6 bases and J 6 bases, with 11 bases left between them. This CDR3 comprises 12 residues.

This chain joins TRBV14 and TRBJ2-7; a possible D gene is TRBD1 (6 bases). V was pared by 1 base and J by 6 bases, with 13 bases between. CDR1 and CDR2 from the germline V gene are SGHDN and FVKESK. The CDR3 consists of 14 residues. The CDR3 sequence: CASSQAGTRGEQYF. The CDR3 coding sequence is TGTGCCAGCAGCCAAGCCGGGACAAGGGGCGAGCAGTACTTC.

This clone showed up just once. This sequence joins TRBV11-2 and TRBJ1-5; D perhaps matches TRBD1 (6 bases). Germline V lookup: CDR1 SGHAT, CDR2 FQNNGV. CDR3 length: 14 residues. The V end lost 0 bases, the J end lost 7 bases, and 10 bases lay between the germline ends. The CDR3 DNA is TGTGCCAGCAGCTTAGAAGGGGGGCGGCAGCCCCAGCATTTT. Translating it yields CASSLEGGRQPQHF.

The CDR3 protein is CASSNPGHTTGELFF. CDR3 DNA sequence: TGTGCCAGCAGTAATCCGGGACATACGACCGGGGAGCTGTTTTTT. The chain has TRBV6-6 and TRBJ2-2; D is perhaps TRBD1 (6 bases). CDR1 and CDR2 (germline): MNHNY, SVGAGI (reference sequence). V shed 5 bases and J shed 5 bases, with 15 bases lying between them. The CDR3 is made up of 15 amino acids.

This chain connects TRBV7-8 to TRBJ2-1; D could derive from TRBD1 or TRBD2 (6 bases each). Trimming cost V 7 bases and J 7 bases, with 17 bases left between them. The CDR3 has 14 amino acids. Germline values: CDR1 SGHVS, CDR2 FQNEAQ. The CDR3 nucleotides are TGTGCCAGCACCCCCCCGGGGGCGAGGAATGAGCAGTTCTTC. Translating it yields CASTPPGARNEQFF.

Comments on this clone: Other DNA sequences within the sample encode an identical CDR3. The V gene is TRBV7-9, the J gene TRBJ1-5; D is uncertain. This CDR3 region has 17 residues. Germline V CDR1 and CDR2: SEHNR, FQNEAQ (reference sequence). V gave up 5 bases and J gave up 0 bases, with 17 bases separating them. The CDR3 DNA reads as TGTGCCAGCAGCCTATCCGGCTGGCGGGATAGCAATCAGCCCCAGCATTTT. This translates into CASSLSGWRDSNQPQHF.

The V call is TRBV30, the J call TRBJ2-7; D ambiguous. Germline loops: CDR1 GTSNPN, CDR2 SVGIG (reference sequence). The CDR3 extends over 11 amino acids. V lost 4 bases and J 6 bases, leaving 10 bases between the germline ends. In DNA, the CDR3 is TGTGCCTGGAACCTGATGGGCGAGCAGTACTTC. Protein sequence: CAWNLMGEQYF.

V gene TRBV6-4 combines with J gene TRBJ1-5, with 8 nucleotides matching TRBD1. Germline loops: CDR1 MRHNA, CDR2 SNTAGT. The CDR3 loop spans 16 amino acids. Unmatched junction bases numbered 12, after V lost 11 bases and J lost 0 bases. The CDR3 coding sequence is TGTGCCGTGCTCACACAGGGGGGGTATAGCAATCAGCCCCAGCATTTT. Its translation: CAVLTQGGYSNQPQHF.

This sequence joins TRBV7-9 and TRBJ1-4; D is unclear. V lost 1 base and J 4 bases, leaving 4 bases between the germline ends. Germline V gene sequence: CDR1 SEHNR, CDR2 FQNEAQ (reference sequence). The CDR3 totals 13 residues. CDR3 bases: TGTGCCAGCAGCTTAGACAGTAATGAAAAACTGTTTTTT. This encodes CASSLDSNEKLFF.

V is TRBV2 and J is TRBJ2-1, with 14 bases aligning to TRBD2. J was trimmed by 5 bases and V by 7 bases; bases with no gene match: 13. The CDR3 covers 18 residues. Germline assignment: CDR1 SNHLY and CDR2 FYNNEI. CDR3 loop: CASNYGTSGSDRNNEQFF. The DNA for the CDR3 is TGTGCCAGCAACTACGGGACTAGCGGGAGTGACAGGAACAATGAGCAGTTCTTC.

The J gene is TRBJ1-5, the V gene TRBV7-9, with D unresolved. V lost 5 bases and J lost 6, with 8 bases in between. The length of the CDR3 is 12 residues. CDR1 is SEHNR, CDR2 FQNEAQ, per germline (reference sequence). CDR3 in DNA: TGTGCCAGCAGCGTCGGGGTTCAGCCCCAGCATTTT. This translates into CASSVGVQPQHF. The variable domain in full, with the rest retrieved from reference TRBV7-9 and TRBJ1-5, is DTGVSQNPRHKITKRGQNVTFRCDPISEHNRLYWYRQTLGQGPEFLTYFQNEAQLEKSRLLSDRFSAERPKGSFSTLEIQRTEQGDSAMYLCASSVGVQPQHFGDGTRLSIL.

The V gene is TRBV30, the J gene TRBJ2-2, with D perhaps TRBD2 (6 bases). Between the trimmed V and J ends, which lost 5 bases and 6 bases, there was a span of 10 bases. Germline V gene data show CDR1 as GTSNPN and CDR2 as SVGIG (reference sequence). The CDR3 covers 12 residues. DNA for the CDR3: TGTGCCTGGTGGAGGGGTGCCGGGGAGCTGTTTTTT. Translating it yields CAWWRGAGELFF.

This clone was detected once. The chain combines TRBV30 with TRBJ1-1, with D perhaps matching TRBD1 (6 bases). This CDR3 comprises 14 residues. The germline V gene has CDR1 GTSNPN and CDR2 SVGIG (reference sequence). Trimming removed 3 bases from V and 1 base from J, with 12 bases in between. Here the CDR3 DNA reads TGTGCCTGGAGCAGGGGCCTAACGAACACTGAAGCTTTCTTT. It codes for CAWSRGLTNTEAFF.